This T cell receptor beta chain was obtained from a study of T cell changes during pregnancy in multiple sclerosis. Repertoires were generated with immunoSEQ multiplex PCR, while TCRdb's copy carries only in-frame clones and drops some. Among under 60,000 clones, approximately 93% were seen once, and the ten largest hold roughly 0.32%. Germline lookup yields CDR1 MDHEN and CDR2 SYDVKM. There are 15 residues in the CDR3. V shed 8 bases and J shed 0 bases, with 14 bases lying between them. The chain has TRBV28 and TRBJ1-3, with D tentatively TRBD1 (5 bases). The TCR comes from a female donor with multiple sclerosis, enrolled in a pregnancy study. Sequenced here: CD4+ T cells from peripheral blood mononuclear cells, sampled in the third trimester of pregnancy. The CDR3 sequence: CASRGAEYSGNTIYF. The CDR3 coding sequence is TGTGCCAGCCGCGGGGCGGAGTACTCTGGAAACACCATATATTTT.